The 14 T cell receptor beta chains listed next were all sequenced from one sample in a study of blood T cell repertoires in COVID-19. Sequencing was performed with immunoSEQ multiplex PCR; in TCRdb, only in-frame clones are kept and a portion is missing. The sample yields some 120,000 clones, 85% to 90% seen once. The sequenced sample consisted of peripheral blood. These receptors were collected from a man between 65 and 79 years old with active or convalescent COVID-19.

The chain couples TRBV30 to TRBJ2-7, with 10 bases fitting TRBD2. CDR1 GTSNPN and CDR2 SVGIG come from the germline V gene (reference sequence). The CDR3 totals 14 residues. The trim removed 3 bases at V and 3 bases at J, leaving 5 bases unmatched. CDR3: CAWRLAGGNYEQYF. In DNA form, the CDR3 reads TGTGCCTGGAGATTAGCGGGAGGTAACTACGAGCAGTACTTC.

The chain carries TRBV27 and TRBJ2-1; 10 nucleotides match TRBD2. The CDR3 is 14 residues long. CDR1 and CDR2 from the germline V gene are MNHEY and SMNVEV (reference sequence). V dropped 8 bases and J dropped 10; count of bases not matched to a gene: 11. The chain's CDR3 is CASARLAGLLEQFF. CDR3 DNA: TGTGCCAGCGCCCGACTAGCGGGCCTATTGGAGCAGTTCTTC.

The rearrangement uses TRBV19 and TRBJ1-5, with D perhaps matching TRBD1 (5 bases). This CDR3 has 14 residues. V lost 4 bases and J 7 bases, leaving 14 bases between the germline ends. From germline, CDR1 is LNHDA and CDR2 SQIVND (reference sequence). The CDR3 DNA reads as TGTGCCAGTAGTACTCCAGGGACTGAGCAGCCCCAGCATTTT. Translated: CASSTPGTEQPQHF.

The chain carries TRBV6-2 or TRBV6-3 and TRBJ2-7; D not certain. The CDR3 extends over 13 amino acids. Germline V gene data show CDR1 as MNHEY and CDR2 as SVGEGT. The germline V and J ends were trimmed by 6 bases and 1 base, with 10 bases remaining between them. In nucleotides, the CDR3 is TGTGCCAGCAGCCCCGAGGTGTCCTACGAGCAGTACTTC. This encodes CASSPEVSYEQYF.

This chain connects TRBV7-6 to TRBJ2-7; the match to TRBD2 covers 13 bases. The V segment lost 4 bases and the J segment 1 base; nucleotides outside the gene matches: 7. Germline CDR1 reads SGHVS; CDR2 reads FNYEAQ. The CDR3 consists of 17 residues. CDR3 nucleotides: TGTGCCAGCAGCTCTGGACTAGCGGGAGTCTTGTCCTACGAGCAGTACTTC. Amino acids: CASSSGLAGVLSYEQYF.

The chain uses TRBV7-9 and TRBJ1-2, with 7 positions matching TRBD1. J gave up 0 bases and V 3 bases, and 4 bases lay outside the gene matches. In germline, CDR1 is SEHNR, CDR2 FQNEAQ (reference sequence). CDR3 length equals 15 residues. This CDR3 reads CASSFGQAPNYGYTF. The DNA for the CDR3 is TGTGCCAGCAGCTTTGGACAGGCTCCTAACTATGGCTACACCTTC.

The chain uses TRBV7-2 and TRBJ1-5; a weak D match, TRBD1 (5 bases). V dropped 5 bases and J dropped 5 bases, with 10 bases sitting between them. The CDR3 has 13 residues. The germline CDR1 and CDR2 sequences are SGHTA and FQGNSA. The CDR3 here is CASSPQGDQPQHF. The DNA of the CDR3 is TGTGCCAGCAGCCCGCAGGGTGATCAGCCCCAGCATTTT. The whole variable domain, remainder taken from reference TRBV7-2 and TRBJ1-5, is GAGVSQSPSNKVTEKGKDVELRCDPISGHTALYWYRQSLGQGLEFLIYFQGNSAPDKSGLPSDRFSAERTGGSVSTLTIQRTQQEDSAVYLCASSPQGDQPQHFGDGTRLSIL.

The chain joins TRBV6-5 to TRBJ2-7; 9 nucleotides line up with TRBD1. Germline lookup yields CDR1 MNHEY and CDR2 SVGAGI. J lost 4 bases, V lost 7 bases, and 8 bases had no gene match. The CDR3 consists of 14 residues. CDR3 in DNA: TGTGCCAGCAACACAGGACAGGGGTCGTACGAGCAGTACTTC. Protein product: CASNTGQGSYEQYF.

CDR3: CASSPLRSGAQETQYF. The CDR3 DNA follows: TGCGCCAGCAGCCCACTGAGGAGCGGCGCCCAAGAGACCCAGTACTTC. This chain uses TRBV5-1 with TRBJ2-5, with D possibly matching TRBD2 (5 bases). In germline, CDR1 is SGHRS, CDR2 YFSETQ. V gave up 4 bases and J gave up 1 base, with 17 bases separating them. The CDR3 runs 16 residues.

V is TRBV2 and J is TRBJ2-7; TRBD1 might be the D (6 bases). CDR3 length: 14 residues. Germline V lookup: CDR1 SNHLY, CDR2 FYNNEI. V was trimmed by 6 bases and J by 1 base, leaving 13 bases between them. CDR3 sequence (DNA): TGTGCCAGCAGGGAGGACAGCCAATCCTACGAGCAGTACTTC. Translating it yields CASREDSQSYEQYF.

A single count supports this clone. The chain couples TRBV2 to TRBJ1-1; 8 positions match TRBD1. V trimming: 8 bases; J trimming: 4 bases; junction bases outside the gene matches: 6. CDR3 length: 13 residues. Germline V gene lookup returns CDR1 SNHLY and CDR2 FYNNEI. The CDR3 here is CASRQGYGTEAFF. CDR3 sequence (DNA): TGTGCCAGCCGACAGGGGTATGGCACTGAAGCTTTCTTT.

This chain uses TRBV18 with TRBJ2-5; D perhaps matches TRBD1 (5 bases). Trimming shortened V by 2 bases and J by 4 bases, and 11 bases separated the two germline ends. Germline assignment: CDR1 KGHSH and CDR2 LQKENI. This CDR3 region has 14 residues. The chain's CDR3 is CASSPRGRVETQYF. The CDR3 nucleotides are TGTGCCAGCTCACCAAGGGGCAGGGTAGAGACCCAGTACTTC.

The V gene is TRBV7-3, the J gene TRBJ2-1; 11 bases are a match to TRBD2. V was pared by 5 bases and J by 4 bases, with 4 bases of the junction left unmatched. In germline, CDR1 is SGHTA, CDR2 FQGTGA. This CDR3 has 15 amino acids. DNA for the CDR3: TGTGCCAGCAGCCCCGGGACTAGCGGTTACAATGAGCAGTTCTTC. Protein sequence: CASSPGTSGYNEQFF.

The genes are TRBV5-1 and TRBJ1-2; no reliable D call. The CDR3 runs 12 residues. V was pared by 6 bases and J by 0 bases, with 6 bases between. Germline-derived CDR1 and CDR2 are SGHRS and YFSETQ. CDR3 DNA sequence: TGCGCCAGCATCGACTCTAACTATGGCTACACCTTC. Amino acids: CASIDSNYGYTF.